The 12 T cell receptor beta chains presented below share a single source sample, sequenced in a study of T cells after yellow fever vaccination. MiXCR, applied by TCRdb to the 5' RACE reads, yields one record per CDR3 protein. The table records under 600,000 distinct CDR3 sequences, roughly 22% of them present only once. The sequencing here drew on PBMCs, taken about 20 days after the first yellow fever vaccination. These receptors were obtained from a man aged 18 to 29 who received the YFV17D yellow fever vaccine.

This clonotype came up a few times. This rearrangement joins TRBV11-2 to TRBJ2-7, with 12 bases lining up with TRBD1. CDR3 length: 15 amino acids. The trim removed 5 bases at V and 2 bases at J, leaving 4 bases unmatched. Per germline, CDR1 SGHAT and CDR2 FQNNGV. In DNA form, the CDR3 reads TGTGCCAGCAGCCCCGGGACAGGGGGCGCCTACGAGCAGTACTTC. Its translation is CASSPGTGGAYEQYF.

The gene calls are TRBV19 and TRBJ1-2; D unresolved. Between the trimmed V and J ends, which lost 10 bases and 6 bases, there was a span of 21 bases. Per germline, CDR1 LNHDA and CDR2 SQIVND (reference sequence). This CDR3 comprises 14 residues. The CDR3 spells CATTSGPRGNGYTF. The CDR3 region has the DNA TGTGCCACCACGAGCGGCCCTCGCGGAAATGGCTACACCTTC.

The chain has TRBV5-1 and TRBJ2-5; TRBD2 might be the D (5 bases). CDR3 length equals 15 residues. V gave up 0 bases and J gave up 2 bases, with 11 bases separating them. Germline V gives CDR1 SGHRS, CDR2 YFSETQ. CDR3 protein: CASSLGGREQETQYF. The CDR3 bases are TGCGCCAGCAGCTTGGGGGGTAGGGAGCAAGAGACCCAGTACTTC.

V and J are TRBV5-4 and TRBJ1-2; 8 bases line up with TRBD1. The germline CDR1 and CDR2 sequences are SGHNT and YYREEE (reference sequence). Unmatched junction bases numbered 8, after V lost 0 bases and J lost 7 bases. The CDR3 is made up of 15 amino acids. This CDR3 is CASSLGGQGARGYTF. DNA for the CDR3: TGTGCCAGCAGCTTGGGGGGTCAGGGGGCTCGTGGCTACACCTTC.

This chain joins TRBV30 and TRBJ2-7, with 7 nucleotides matching TRBD2. Germline V gene data show CDR1 as GTSNPN and CDR2 as SVGIG (reference sequence). The CDR3 loop spans 17 amino acids. V trimming: 2 bases; J trimming: 5 bases; junction bases outside the gene matches: 18. CDR3: CAWSPATLGVLADEQYF. The CDR3 bases are TGTGCCTGGAGTCCGGCTACGCTCGGGGTGCTAGCGGACGAGCAGTACTTC.

CDR3 sequence reads: CASSFKGGIYEQYF. The DNA of the CDR3 is TGTGCCAGCAGCTTCAAGGGTGGGATCTACGAGCAGTACTTC. J is TRBJ2-7 and V is TRBV5-6; no reliable D call. Germline V CDR1 and CDR2: SGHDT, YYEEEE. This CDR3 is built from 14 residues. Trimming stripped 2 bases from V and 3 bases from J, with 12 bases between.

This clonotype appeared a few times. This sequence joins TRBV10-3 and TRBJ2-7; TRBD2 aligns across 8 bases. This CDR3 contains 16 residues. The germline V gene has CDR1 ENHRY and CDR2 SYGVKD. Trimming took 0 bases from V and 0 from J; bases not matched to a gene: 4. The CDR3 spells CAISESLADSSYEQYF. The CDR3 nucleotides read TGTGCCATCAGTGAGTCACTAGCGGACAGCTCCTACGAGCAGTACTTC.

This clonotype occurred a few times. The rearrangement links TRBV6-1 to TRBJ2-5, with TRBD1 matching 10 bases. Losses at the gene ends were 4 bases for V and 5 bases for J; bases not matched to a gene: 7. The CDR3 covers 15 residues. The V gene's germline CDR1 is MNHNS and CDR2 SASEGT. The CDR3 DNA sequence: TGTGCCAGCAGTGCATCCGGGACAGGGGATGAGACCCAGTACTTC. It yields the protein CASSASGTGDETQYF.

A few counts support this clonotype. V gene TRBV12-5 combines with J gene TRBJ2-3, with D uncertain. The CDR3 length is 11 residues. Per germline, CDR1 LGHNT and CDR2 FRNRAP. V was clipped by 5 bases and J by 6 bases, with 6 bases between them. In DNA, the CDR3 is TGTGCTAGTGGTAGGGTGGATACGCAGTATTTT. Protein: CASGRVDTQYF.

This clonotype occurred once. A much larger clone lies one base from this, so it may be a read error. This rearrangement joins TRBV12-3 or TRBV12-4 to TRBJ2-5; TRBD2 matches 7 bases. V trimming: 6 bases; J trimming: 1 base; junction bases outside the gene matches: 5. This CDR3 spans 14 amino acids. Here the CDR3 DNA reads TGTGCCAGCAGGCCCGGGAGGTCCCAAGAGACCCAGTACTTC. Its protein is CASRPGRSQETQYF.

This chain links TRBV9 with TRBJ1-1, with D tentatively TRBD1 (6 bases). Germline-derived CDR1 and CDR2 are SGDLS and YYNGEE. This CDR3 is 13 amino acids long. V was pared by 3 bases and J by 5 bases, with 11 bases between. The CDR3 reads CASSEGGSTEAFF. CDR3 sequence (DNA): TGTGCCAGCAGCGAGGGGGGTAGTACTGAAGCTTTCTTT.

V gene TRBV12-3 or TRBV12-4 combines with J gene TRBJ2-7; 12 nucleotides align to TRBD2. Trimming took 5 bases from V and 4 from J; bases not matched to a gene: 6. CDR3 length equals 15 residues. CDR3 DNA sequence: TGTGCCAGCAGTCCTAGCGGGGGGGCTTTGTACGAGCAGTACTTC. It is translated as CASSPSGGALYEQYF.